This T cell receptor (beta chain) was found in a study of blood T cell repertoires in COVID-19. Turning to the study itself: COVID-19 samples, acute and convalescent, were from the United States, Italy and Spain. T cells, B-cell-depleted T cells, or PBMCs provided the cDNA or gDNA that served as material.

Here immunoSEQ multiplex PCR was the method, and the copy in TCRdb shows in-frame clones only, minus some. This table holds about 330,000 clones, around 90% found once. V was trimmed by 1 base and J by 1 base, leaving 5 bases between them. This CDR3 contains 13 residues. Germline V gives CDR1 SGDLS, CDR2 YYNGEE. V and J are TRBV9 and TRBJ1-1, with no clear D. Sequenced: PBMCs or T cells enriched from blood (not recorded which). The sequence came from a woman aged 25 to 39 who had recovered from COVID-19. CDR3 protein: CASSVRQNTEAFF. The CDR3 DNA sequence: TGTGCCAGCAGCGTAAGACAGAACACTGAAGCTTTCTTT.